The subject of this entry is one T cell receptor (beta chain). Here immunoSEQ multiplex PCR was the method, and the copy in TCRdb shows in-frame clones only, minus some. The repertoire holds roughly 180,000 clones, with roughly three quarters as singletons. This CDR3 comprises 17 residues. Trimming pared 0 bases from V and 1 base from J, leaving 16 bases between. Germline CDR1 is SGHNT and CDR2 is YENEEA. The source of the sample is a study of blood T cell repertoires in COVID-19. Sequencing input: PBMCs or T cells enriched from blood (not recorded which). This TCR was sampled from a man between 60 and 70 years old who had been exposed to COVID-19. J is TRBJ2-7 and V is TRBV11-3; weak D call: TRBD1 (5 bases). CDR3 in DNA: TGTGCCAGCAGCTTAGATAGGTCCCAGGCAGGGTCCTACGAGCAGTACTTC. This codes for CASSLDRSQAGSYEQYF.